This T cell receptor (beta chain) was recovered during a study of neurological immune-mediated disorders. The table lists this clonotype with many counts. Its antigen is undetermined. Overall study findings and caveats: The highest TCR clonal expansion occurred in HTLV-1-associated myelopathy; multiple sclerosis fell below healthy controls.

TCRdb re-analysed the 5' RACE reads in MiXCR, keeping a single row per CDR3 protein. This table has around 20,000 distinct CDR3 sequences, 5% to 7% appearing once. The sample consisted of CD8+ T cells from blood. The receptor was isolated from a man between 18 and 29 years old in good health.

CDR3 DNA sequence: TGTGCCAGCAGTTACTCAGGGGGCGATTATTCACCCCTCCACTTT. This translates into CASSYSGGDYSPLHF. V usage is TRBV6-5 and J usage is TRBJ1-6, with 7 positions matching TRBD1. J lost 8 bases, V lost 0 bases, and 4 bases had no gene match. The germline gives CDR1 MNHEY, CDR2 SVGAGI. The CDR3 length is 15 residues.